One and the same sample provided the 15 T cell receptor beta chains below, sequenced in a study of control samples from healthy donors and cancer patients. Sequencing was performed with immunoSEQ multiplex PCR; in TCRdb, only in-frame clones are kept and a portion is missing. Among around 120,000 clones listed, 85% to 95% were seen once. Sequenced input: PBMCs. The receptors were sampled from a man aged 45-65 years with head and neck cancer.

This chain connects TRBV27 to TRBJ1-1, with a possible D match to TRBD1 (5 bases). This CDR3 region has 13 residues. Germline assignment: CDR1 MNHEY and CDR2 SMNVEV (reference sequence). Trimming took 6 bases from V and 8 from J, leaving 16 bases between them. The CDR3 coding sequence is TGTGCCAGCAGGGTGGCGACAGCCCGGGAAGCTTTCTTT. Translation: CASRVATAREAFF.

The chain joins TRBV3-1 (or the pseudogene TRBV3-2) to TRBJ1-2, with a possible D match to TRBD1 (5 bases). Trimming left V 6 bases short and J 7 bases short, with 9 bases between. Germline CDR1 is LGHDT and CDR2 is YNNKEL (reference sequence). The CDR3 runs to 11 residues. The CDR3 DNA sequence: TGTGCCAGCAGTACAGACAGTGGCTACACCTTC. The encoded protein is CASSTDSGYTF.

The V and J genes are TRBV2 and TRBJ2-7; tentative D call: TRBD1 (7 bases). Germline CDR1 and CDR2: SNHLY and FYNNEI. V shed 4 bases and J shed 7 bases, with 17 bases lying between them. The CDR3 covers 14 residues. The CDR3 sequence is CASSAWTGGEEQYF. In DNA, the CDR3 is TGTGCCAGCAGTGCCTGGACAGGAGGGGAGGAGCAGTACTTC.

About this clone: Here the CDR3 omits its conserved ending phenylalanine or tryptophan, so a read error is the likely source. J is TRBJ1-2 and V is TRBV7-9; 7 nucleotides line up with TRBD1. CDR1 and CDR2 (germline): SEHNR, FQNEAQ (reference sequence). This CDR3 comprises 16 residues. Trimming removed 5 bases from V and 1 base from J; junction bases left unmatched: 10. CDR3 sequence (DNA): TGTGCCAGCAGCCCGAATCCCGGGACAGTTAACTATGGCTACACCCTC. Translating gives CASSPNPGTVNYGYTL.

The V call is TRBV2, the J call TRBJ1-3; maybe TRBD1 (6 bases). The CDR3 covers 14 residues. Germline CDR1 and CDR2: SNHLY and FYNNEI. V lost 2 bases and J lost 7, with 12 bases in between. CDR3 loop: CASSETGKGNTIYF. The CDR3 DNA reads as TGTGCCAGCAGTGAAACAGGGAAGGGGAACACCATATATTTT. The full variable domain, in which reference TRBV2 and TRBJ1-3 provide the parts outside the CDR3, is EPEVTQTPSHQVTQMGQEVILRCVPISNHLYFYWYRQILGQKVEFLVSFYNNEISEKSEIFDDQFSVERPDGSNFTLKIRSTKLEDSAMYFCASSETGKGNTIYFGEGSWLTVV.

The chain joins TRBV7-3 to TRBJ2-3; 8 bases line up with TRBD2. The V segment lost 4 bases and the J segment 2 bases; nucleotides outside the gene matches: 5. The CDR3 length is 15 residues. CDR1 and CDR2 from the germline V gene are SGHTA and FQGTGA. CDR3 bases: TGTGCCAGCAGCTCCCAGCGGGGGCTCACAGATACGCAGTATTTT. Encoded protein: CASSSQRGLTDTQYF.

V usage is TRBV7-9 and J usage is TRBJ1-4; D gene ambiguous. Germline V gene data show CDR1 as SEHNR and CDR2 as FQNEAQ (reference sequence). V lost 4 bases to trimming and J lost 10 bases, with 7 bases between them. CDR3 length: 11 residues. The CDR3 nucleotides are TGTGCCAGCAGCTACTCCGGAAAACTGTTTTTT. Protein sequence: CASSYSGKLFF.

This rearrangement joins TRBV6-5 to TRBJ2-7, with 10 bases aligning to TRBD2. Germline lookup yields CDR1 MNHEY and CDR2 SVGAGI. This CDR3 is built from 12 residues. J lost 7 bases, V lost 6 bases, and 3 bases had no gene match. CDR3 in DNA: TGTGCCAGCAGAAGCGGGGGGGAAGAGCAGTACTTC. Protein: CASRSGGEEQYF.

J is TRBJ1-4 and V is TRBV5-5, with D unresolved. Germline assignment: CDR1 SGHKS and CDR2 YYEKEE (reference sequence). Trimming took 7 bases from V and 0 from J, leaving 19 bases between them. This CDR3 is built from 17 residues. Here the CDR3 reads CASGMLARATTNEKLFF. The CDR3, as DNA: TGTGCCAGCGGCATGCTGGCCCGGGCTACAACTAATGAAAAACTGTTTTTT.

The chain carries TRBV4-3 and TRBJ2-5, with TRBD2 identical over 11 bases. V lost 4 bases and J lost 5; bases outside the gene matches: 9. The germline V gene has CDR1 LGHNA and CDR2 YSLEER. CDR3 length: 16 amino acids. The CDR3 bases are TGCGCCAGCAGCCGCACCTTAGCGGGGGGGCAGGAGACCCAGTACTTC. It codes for CASSRTLAGGQETQYF.

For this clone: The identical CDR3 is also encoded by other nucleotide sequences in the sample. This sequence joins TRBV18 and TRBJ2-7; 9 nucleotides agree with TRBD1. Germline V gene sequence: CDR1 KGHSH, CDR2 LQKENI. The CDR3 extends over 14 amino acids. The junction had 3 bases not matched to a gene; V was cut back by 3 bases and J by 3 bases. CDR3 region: CASSPRDRVYEQYF. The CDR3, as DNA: TGTGCCAGCTCACCGAGGGACAGGGTCTACGAGCAGTACTTC.

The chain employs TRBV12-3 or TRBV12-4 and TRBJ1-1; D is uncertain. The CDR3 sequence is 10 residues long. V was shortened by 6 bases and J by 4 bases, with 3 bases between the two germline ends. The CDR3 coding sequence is TGTGCCAGCAGATTCACTGAAGCTTTCTTT. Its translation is CASRFTEAFF.

CDR3 coding DNA: TGTGCCAGTGAACCCGCAGGGATCCATGAGCAGTTCTTC. Amino acids: CASEPAGIHEQFF. The chain carries TRBV27 and TRBJ2-1; maybe TRBD1 (5 bases). Per germline, CDR1 MNHEY and CDR2 SMNVEV (reference sequence). With 9 bases removed from V and 8 bases from J, the gap between germline ends came to 17 bases. The CDR3 has 13 amino acids.

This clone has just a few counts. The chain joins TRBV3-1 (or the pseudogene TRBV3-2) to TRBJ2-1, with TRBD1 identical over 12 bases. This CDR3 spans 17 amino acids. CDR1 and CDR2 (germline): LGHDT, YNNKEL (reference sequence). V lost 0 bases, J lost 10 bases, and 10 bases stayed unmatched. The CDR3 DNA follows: TGTGCCAGCAGCCAAGATGGGGGGACAGGGGGCTCAGACGAGCAGTTCTTC. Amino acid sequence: CASSQDGGTGGSDEQFF.

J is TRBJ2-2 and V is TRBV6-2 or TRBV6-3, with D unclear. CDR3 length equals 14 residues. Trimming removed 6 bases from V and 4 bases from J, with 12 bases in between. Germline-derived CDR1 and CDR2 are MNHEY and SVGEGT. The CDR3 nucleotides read TGTGCCAGCAGCCCGGAAGAAGGCACCGGGGAGCTGTTTTTT. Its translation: CASSPEEGTGELFF.